This T cell receptor (beta chain) was profiled in a study of T cells in Graves' hyperthyroidism and ophthalmopathy. CDR1 is SGHTA, CDR2 FQGTGA, per germline. The V and J ends lost 4 bases and 5 bases respectively, with 24 bases between them. The CDR3 is 17 residues long. Study outcomes and limitations: With a median lead of around 6.7 months before onset, the model predicted ophthalmopathy. Also found in blood were most expanded thyroid clonotypes above 0.001. Ophthalmopathy and stable hyperthyroidism were separated by a 13 V-J model.

The TCR beta CDR3 regions underwent amplification using RNA transcripts as the source. The HTBI primer set served for first-round RT-PCR of the TCR CDR3. TCRdb re-called the multiplex PCR reads through MiXCR, storing one row per CDR3 protein. The table includes about 570,000 distinct CDR3 sequences, about 45% detected once. Not enrolled were patients with uncontrolled infection, other autoimmune disease, pregnancy or lactation. This clonotype appeared many times. Its antigen remains unknown. This chain connects TRBV7-3 to TRBJ2-7; a weak D match, TRBD1 (7 bases). The receptor was derived from an adult woman with Graves' disease, either hyperthyroidism or ophthalmopathy (not recorded which). The sample was peripheral blood or thyroid tissue (not recorded which). In DNA, the CDR3 is TGTGCCAGCAGCTCCGGTACAGTGGGCAGGGGGGTCGACGAGCAGTACTTC. Amino acids: CASSSGTVGRGVDEQYF.